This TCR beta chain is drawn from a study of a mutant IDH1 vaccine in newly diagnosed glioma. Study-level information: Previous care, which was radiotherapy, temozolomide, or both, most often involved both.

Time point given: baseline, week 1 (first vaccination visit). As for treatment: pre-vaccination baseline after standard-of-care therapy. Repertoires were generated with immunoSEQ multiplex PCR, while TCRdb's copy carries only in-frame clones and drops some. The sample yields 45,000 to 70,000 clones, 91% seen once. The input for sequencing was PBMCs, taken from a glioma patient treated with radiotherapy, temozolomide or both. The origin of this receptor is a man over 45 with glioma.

The CDR3, as DNA: TGTGCCAGCAGCACAGCTGGCGAGACCCAGTACTTC. It translates to CASSTAGETQYF. The chain employs TRBV7-2 and TRBJ2-5; D not certain. Germline lookup yields CDR1 SGHTA and CDR2 FQGNSA. This CDR3 comprises 12 residues. The V end was cut by 5 bases, the J end by 5 bases, with 9 bases between.